One sample yielded the 32 T cell receptor beta chains listed below, sequenced in a study of blood T cell repertoires in COVID-19. TCRdb's copy holds only in-frame clones and misses some; the assay was immunoSEQ multiplex PCR. This sample has about 280,000 clones, with about 83% found just once. Sequencing used peripheral blood. The source of these receptors is a woman aged 45-65 years who had recovered from COVID-19.

CDR3 amino acids: CASSFIEDRHQPQHF. CDR3 DNA sequence: TGTGCCAGCAGTTTTATTGAGGACAGACATCAGCCCCAGCATTTT. The rearrangement links TRBV28 to TRBJ1-5; D is possibly TRBD1 (6 bases). Trimming took 3 bases from V and 5 from J, leaving 14 bases between them. The CDR3 spans 15 residues. The germline gives CDR1 MDHEN, CDR2 SYDVKM.

This clone was seen only once. The V and J genes are TRBV5-4 and TRBJ1-2, with 7 bases lining up with TRBD1. Germline CDR1 and CDR2: SGHNT and YYREEE (reference sequence). This CDR3 region has 13 residues. V was pared by 4 bases and J by 5 bases, with 5 bases of the junction left unmatched. CDR3 DNA: TGTGCCAGCAGCGATAAGACAGGGTATGGCTACACCTTC. This translates into CASSDKTGYGYTF.

V and J are TRBV11-2 and TRBJ2-3; 8 bases align to TRBD2. J lost 4 bases, V lost 0 bases, and 0 bases had no gene match. The CDR3 loop spans 14 amino acids. Germline V lookup: CDR1 SGHAT, CDR2 FQNNGV. CDR3 loop: CASSLELAADTQYF. The CDR3 DNA follows: TGTGCCAGCAGCTTAGAACTAGCGGCAGATACGCAGTATTTT.

This chain joins TRBV27 and TRBJ2-7, with D unclear. V shed 5 bases and J shed 2 bases, with 10 bases lying between them. This CDR3 comprises 13 residues. Germline values: CDR1 MNHEY, CDR2 SMNVEV (reference sequence). CDR3 coding DNA: TGTGCCAGCAGTCCGAATACACCCTACGAGCAGTACTTC. It yields the protein CASSPNTPYEQYF.

This clone was picked up one time. V usage is TRBV28 and J usage is TRBJ1-4, with a possible D match to TRBD1 (5 bases). The CDR3 has 14 residues. In germline, CDR1 is MDHEN, CDR2 SYDVKM. The ends were cut back, 2 bases at V and 6 bases at J, with 10 bases in the middle. The chain's CDR3 is CASSLGGTDEKLFF. Here the CDR3 DNA reads TGTGCCAGCAGTTTAGGCGGGACCGATGAAAAACTGTTTTTT. Variable domain in full (rest from reference TRBV28 and TRBJ1-4): DVKVTQSSRYLVKRTGEKVFLECVQDMDHENMFWYRQDPGLGLRLIYFSYDVKMKEKGDIPEGYSVSREKKERFSLILESASTNQTSMYLCASSLGGTDEKLFFGSGTQLSVL.

V is TRBV6-1 and J is TRBJ2-3, with TRBD2 identical over 8 bases. This CDR3 is built from 15 residues. The trim removed 1 base at V and 3 bases at J, leaving 3 bases unmatched. CDR1 MNHNS and CDR2 SASEGT come from the germline V gene. The CDR3 nucleotides read TGTGCCAGCAGTGAAGGGAGCGGGAGTACAGATACGCAGTATTTT. Amino acids: CASSEGSGSTDTQYF.

The rearrangement links TRBV9 to TRBJ2-6; D is ambiguous. Germline values: CDR1 SGDLS, CDR2 YYNGEE. V was cut by 0 bases and J by 2 bases, with 15 bases left in between. CDR3 size: 18 residues. The CDR3 region is CASSVAGTEQAGANVLTF. The CDR3 DNA sequence: TGTGCCAGCAGCGTAGCCGGAACAGAACAAGCTGGGGCCAACGTCCTGACTTTC.

The rearrangement joins TRBV21-1 to TRBJ1-1; TRBD1 is taken as the D call from the table, unchecked against the DNA. TRBV21-1 is flagged as a pseudogene. The CDR3 has 17 amino acids. Written as DNA, the CDR3 is TGTGCCAGCAGCAAAGCAGTGGCCACGGACAGGGAAACTGAAGCTTTCTTT. Protein product: CASSKAVATDRETEAFF.

V usage is TRBV7-8 and J usage is TRBJ2-1, with 10 bases lining up with TRBD2. Per the germline V gene, CDR1 is SGHVS and CDR2 is FQNEAQ. V lost 5 bases, J lost 0 bases, and 22 bases stayed unmatched. This CDR3 spans 22 amino acids. The DNA of the CDR3 is TGTGCCAGCAGCCCCGGGACTAGCGTACTATCATTTGGGTCCCACTCCTACAATGAGCAGTTCTTC. Protein: CASSPGTSVLSFGSHSYNEQFF.

V usage is TRBV7-9 and J usage is TRBJ2-5; 9 positions agree with TRBD2. With 5 bases clipped from V and 2 bases from J, the junction kept 9 bases outside the gene matches. Per germline, CDR1 SEHNR and CDR2 FQNEAQ (reference sequence). The CDR3 covers 16 residues. DNA of the CDR3: TGTGCCAGCAGCCTTGGGGTAGCGGGGGCTCAAGAGACCCAGTACTTC. Protein: CASSLGVAGAQETQYF.

The V call is TRBV21-1, the J call TRBJ2-3; the table's D call TRBD2 went unverified against the DNA. TRBV21-1 constitutes a pseudogene. The CDR3 length is 17 residues. DNA for the CDR3: TGTGCCAGCAGCAAACCGCGGGAGGGACAGGCCACAGATACGCAGTATTTT. Residues: CASSKPREGQATDTQYF.

The genes are TRBV27 and TRBJ1-1; maybe TRBD1 (6 bases). This CDR3 has 16 residues. Trimming cost V 4 bases and J 5 bases, with 20 bases left between them. CDR1 and CDR2 (germline): MNHEY, SMNVEV (reference sequence). CDR3 amino acids: CASSSPSRTVKTEAFF. CDR3 DNA: TGTGCCAGCAGTTCCCCTAGCAGGACAGTAAAAACTGAAGCTTTCTTT.

This clone was observed a single time. J is TRBJ2-1 and V is TRBV28, with TRBD2 matching 10 bases. Looked up from germline, CDR1 is MDHEN and CDR2 is SYDVKM. CDR3 length equals 19 residues. Trimming at V came to 1 base and at J to 8 bases, leaving 17 bases not matched to a gene. CDR3 amino acids: CASSLFPPGLAERFHEQFF. In DNA form, the CDR3 reads TGTGCCAGCAGTTTATTCCCCCCAGGACTAGCGGAGAGGTTCCATGAGCAGTTCTTC.

V gene TRBV7-3 combines with J gene TRBJ2-2; unclear D gene. In germline, CDR1 is SGHTA, CDR2 FQGTGA. The CDR3 totals 15 residues. V was shortened by 5 bases and J by 0 bases, with 10 bases between the two germline ends. For the CDR3, the DNA is TGTGCCAGCAGCACTCGCGGTTCGAACACCGGGGAGCTGTTTTTT. It is translated as CASSTRGSNTGELFF.

The chain carries TRBV4-3 and TRBJ2-5; D is ambiguous. This CDR3 contains 13 residues. Germline CDR1 is LGHNA and CDR2 is YSLEER. Trimming stripped 1 base from V and 6 bases from J, with 9 bases between. The CDR3 sequence: CASSQGRSQTQYF. The CDR3, as DNA: TGCGCCAGCAGCCAAGGCCGGAGCCAGACCCAGTACTTC.

The chain carries TRBV5-1 and TRBJ2-7; the match to TRBD1 covers 8 bases. The germline V gene has CDR1 SGHRS and CDR2 YFSETQ. After removal of 3 bases from V and 5 bases from J, the junction contained 7 bases not matched to a gene. CDR3 length: 14 amino acids. The CDR3 region has the DNA TGCGCCAGCAGCTGGACAGGGTCGGGCGACGAGCAGTACTTC. This encodes CASSWTGSGDEQYF. Based on the CDR3 plus reference TRBV5-1 and TRBJ2-7, the full variable domain is KAGVTQTPRYLIKTRGQQVTLSCSPISGHRSVSWYQQTPGQGLQFLFEYFSETQRNKGNFPGRFSGRQFSNSRSEMNVSTLELGDSALYLCASSWTGSGDEQYFGPGTRLTVT.

V is TRBV7-3 and J is TRBJ1-1; tentatively, D is TRBD1 (6 bases). CDR3 size: 17 residues. Looked up from germline, CDR1 is SGHTA and CDR2 is FQGTGA. The ends were cut back, 5 bases at V and 3 bases at J, with 22 bases in the middle. The CDR3 coding sequence is TGTGCCAGCAGCCCTCAAGCAGGGGCCGCCCTGTACACTGAAGCTTTCTTT. As protein: CASSPQAGAALYTEAFF.

The CDR3 protein is CASKEEGYTF. CDR3 nucleotide sequence: TGTGCCAGCAAAGAGGAGGGCTACACCTTC. The chain has TRBV28 and TRBJ1-2; no firm D call. Germline assignment: CDR1 MDHEN and CDR2 SYDVKM. The CDR3 is made up of 10 amino acids. Trimming took 7 bases from V and 8 from J, leaving 8 bases between them.

This chain links TRBV28 with TRBJ1-4, with D hard to call. Germline loops: CDR1 MDHEN, CDR2 SYDVKM. The CDR3 extends over 12 amino acids. The V and J ends lost 5 bases and 5 bases respectively, with 6 bases between them. The DNA for the CDR3 is TGTGCCAGCAGTCAGTCCAATGAAAAACTGTTTTTT. Translation: CASSQSNEKLFF.

This clone appeared once. The chain combines TRBV29-1 with TRBJ1-2; 8 bases line up with TRBD1. This CDR3 has 14 amino acids. Germline assignment: CDR1 SQVTM and CDR2 ANQGSEA. V gave up 6 bases and J gave up 3 bases; unmatched junction bases: 9. Here the CDR3 DNA reads TGCAGCGTCGCCCCCGGGACAGGAGACTATGGCTACACCTTC. As protein: CSVAPGTGDYGYTF.

The chain couples TRBV7-9 to TRBJ2-7; 9 bases match TRBD1. V shed 5 bases and J 2 bases; nucleotides not matched to a gene: 4. Germline CDR1 is SEHNR and CDR2 is FQNEAQ (reference sequence). The CDR3 runs 14 residues. This CDR3 is CASSLRDRAYEQYF. CDR3 coding DNA: TGTGCCAGCAGCCTCCGGGACAGGGCCTACGAGCAGTACTTC.

The chain is built from TRBV7-3 and TRBJ2-1; D not certain. V was trimmed by 5 bases and J by 4 bases, leaving 9 bases between them. The CDR3 consists of 13 residues. Germline-derived CDR1 and CDR2 are SGHTA and FQGTGA. The CDR3 is CASSPGFYNEQFF. CDR3 DNA sequence: TGTGCCAGCAGCCCCGGGTTTTACAATGAGCAGTTCTTC.

The chain links TRBV18 to TRBJ2-7; possibly TRBD1 for D (5 bases). The CDR3 consists of 14 residues. Per the germline V gene, CDR1 is KGHSH and CDR2 is LQKENI. V gave up 4 bases and J gave up 2 bases, with 12 bases separating them. The CDR3 DNA is TGTGCCAGCTCACTTTTGGGCAGGGCCTACGAGCAGTACTTC. As protein: CASSLLGRAYEQYF.

This clone was detected once. The gene calls are TRBV6-5 and TRBJ2-4; 10 nucleotides match TRBD1. V was pared by 6 bases and J by 9 bases, with 8 bases of the junction left unmatched. The germline gives CDR1 MNHEY, CDR2 SVGAGI. The CDR3 length is 14 residues. CDR3 in amino acids: CASRQDRGQSIQYF. The CDR3 DNA reads as TGTGCCAGCAGGCAAGACAGGGGGCAGAGCATTCAGTACTTC.

This clone was seen a single time. The J gene is TRBJ2-7, the V gene TRBV28; 11 nucleotides align to TRBD2. Losses at the gene ends were 4 bases for V and 4 bases for J; bases not matched to a gene: 9. The CDR3 extends over 16 amino acids. Germline CDR1 and CDR2: MDHEN and SYDVKM. The DNA of the CDR3 is TGTGCCAGCAGTTCAGCGGCTAGCGGGGGGTTATACGAGCAGTACTTC. Its translation is CASSSAASGGLYEQYF.

This clone was detected a few times. Distinct nucleotide sequences in the sample also encode this CDR3. This chain joins TRBV7-9 and TRBJ1-6; weak D call: TRBD1 (6 bases). The CDR3 runs 15 residues. Trimming pared 5 bases from V and 5 bases from J, leaving 13 bases between. From germline, CDR1 is SEHNR and CDR2 FQNEAQ (reference sequence). CDR3 sequence (DNA): TGTGCCAGCAGCCTAAGACAGGCGGATAATTCACCCCTCCACTTT. This sequence encodes CASSLRQADNSPLHF.

The gene calls are TRBV6-5 and TRBJ1-4, with 8 bases lining up with TRBD1. Germline CDR1 and CDR2: MNHEY and SVGAGI. This CDR3 is 12 amino acids long. Losses at the gene ends were 10 bases for V and 7 bases for J; bases not matched to a gene: 5. The CDR3 DNA reads as TGTGCCACAGGGGGCGACGGTGAAAAACTGTTTTTT. Amino acids: CATGGDGEKLFF.

For the CDR3, the DNA is TGTGCCAGCAGTTCCACAGTCACCTATGGCTACACCTTC. Encoded protein: CASSSTVTYGYTF. The chain links TRBV6-2 or TRBV6-3 to TRBJ1-2, with no clear D. The germline gives CDR1 MNHEY, CDR2 SVGEGT. Deletions cut 4 bases from V and 4 bases from J, with 10 bases between. The CDR3 contains 13 residues.

This clone was recorded a few times. The V call is TRBV4-3, the J call TRBJ1-2; D uncertain. The CDR3 length is 14 residues. V lost 0 bases and J 8 bases, leaving 13 bases between the germline ends. Germline V CDR1 and CDR2: LGHNA, YSLEER. The chain's CDR3 is CASSQDSTSGGYTF. In DNA, the CDR3 is TGCGCCAGCAGCCAAGACTCCACCAGCGGCGGCTACACCTTC.

V usage is TRBV4-2 and J usage is TRBJ2-1; D gene ambiguous. Trimming shortened V by 5 bases and J by 3 bases, and 5 bases separated the two germline ends. CDR1 is LGHNA, CDR2 YNFKEQ, per germline. The CDR3 totals 12 residues. The CDR3 sequence is CASSSRYNEQFF. For the CDR3, the DNA is TGTGCCAGCAGCTCGCGCTACAATGAGCAGTTCTTC.

The chain employs TRBV27 and TRBJ2-3, with 11 bases lining up with TRBD1. Germline CDR1 MNHEY, CDR2 SMNVEV (reference sequence). CDR3 size: 18 residues. The J segment lost 0 bases and the V segment lost 5 bases, leaving 10 bases of the junction unmatched. The CDR3 spells CASSKTSGTGGSTDTQYF. The CDR3 nucleotides read TGTGCCAGCAGTAAAACCTCCGGGACAGGGGGGAGCACAGATACGCAGTATTTT.

This CDR3 is CASSPQKTANYGYTF. The CDR3 DNA is TGTGCCAGCTCACCACAGAAGACAGCCAACTATGGCTACACCTTC. The chain has TRBV18 and TRBJ1-2; TRBD1 might be the D (5 bases). Germline-derived CDR1 and CDR2 are KGHSH and LQKENI. The CDR3 contains 15 residues. V was cut by 1 base and J by 2 bases, with 11 bases left in between.